This entry lists 20 T cell receptor beta chains sequenced from one sample in a study of Ad26.COV2.S vaccination and SARS-CoV-2 variants. Data came from immunoSEQ multiplex PCR; TCRdb stores just in-frame clones and leaves some out. The data show approximately 410,000 clones, over 80% seen once. This sample's treatment: approximately 18 received Ad26.COV2.S at low or high dose, single or two shots; 5 received placebo; per-sample allocation not given. Specimens were obtained on day 63 following the first vaccine or placebo injection. The source material was peripheral blood, sampled in a trial of Ad26.COV2.S vaccine versus placebo. These receptors came from a person aged 18-65 years who received the Ad26.COV2.S COVID-19 vaccine or a placebo.

V gene TRBV7-9 combines with J gene TRBJ1-2; 9 bases match TRBD1. V lost 4 bases and J lost 5; bases outside the gene matches: 11. From germline, CDR1 is SEHNR and CDR2 FQNEAQ (reference sequence). The CDR3 has 16 residues. For the CDR3, the DNA is TGTGCCAGCAGCTCTAACCCGGGACAGGGTCTTTATGGCTACACCTTC. This translates into CASSSNPGQGLYGYTF.

V gene TRBV19 combines with J gene TRBJ1-2; D is unresolved. Between the trimmed V and J ends, which lost 3 bases and 7 bases, there was a span of 9 bases. Germline V gene lookup returns CDR1 LNHDA and CDR2 SQIVND (reference sequence). The CDR3 length is 12 residues. This chain's CDR3 is CASSISYFGYTF. The CDR3 DNA sequence: TGTGCCAGTAGTATCTCTTATTTTGGCTACACCTTC.

This clone was found once. This specimen includes other DNA sequences encoding the same CDR3. CDR3 amino acids: CASSVGSNTEAFF. DNA of the CDR3: TGTGCCAGCAGCGTAGGGTCCAACACTGAAGCTTTCTTT. J is TRBJ1-1 and V is TRBV9; no definite D call. Per the germline V gene, CDR1 is SGDLS and CDR2 is YYNGEE. The CDR3 sequence is 13 residues long. Trimming took off 0 bases at V and 2 bases at J, with 5 bases between the two ends.

The rearrangement joins TRBV6-1 to TRBJ2-7; no clear D gene. Germline values: CDR1 MNHNS, CDR2 SASEGT. This CDR3 spans 14 amino acids. V lost 2 bases to trimming and J lost 0 bases, with 8 bases between them. The CDR3 coding sequence is TGTGCCAGCAGTGAACAGGCCCTCTCCTACGAGCAGTACTTC. Translation gives CASSEQALSYEQYF.

This clone came up a few times. This sequence joins TRBV10-2 and TRBJ2-3, with 7 bases lining up with TRBD2. Germline-derived CDR1 and CDR2 are WSHSY and SAAADI. The V and J ends lost 1 base and 2 bases, in that order; junction bases with no gene match: 9. The CDR3 totals 17 residues. The CDR3 region is CASSEFRIGGDTDTQYF. The CDR3 DNA is TGCGCCAGCAGTGAGTTCCGCATTGGGGGGGACACAGATACGCAGTATTTT.

This sequence joins TRBV24-1 and TRBJ2-3; 10 bases map to TRBD2. CDR1 KGHDR and CDR2 SFDVKD come from the germline V gene. V was clipped by 7 bases and J by 1 base; unmatched bases: 4. The length of the CDR3 is 15 residues. The CDR3 protein is CATRPGTSGTDTQYF. The CDR3 region has the DNA TGTGCCACCAGACCCGGGACTAGCGGCACAGATACGCAGTATTTT.

The CDR3 is CASRGLAGGTQYF. The CDR3 nucleotides read TGTGCCAGCAGGGGACTAGCGGGGGGCACGCAGTATTTT. This rearrangement joins TRBV2 to TRBJ2-3; 15 bases are a match to TRBD2. This CDR3 has 13 residues. The ends lost 6 bases at V and 9 bases at J; junction bases unmatched: 1. From germline, CDR1 is SNHLY and CDR2 FYNNEI.

In this sample, this clone turned up a few times. V and J are TRBV7-9 and TRBJ1-2; D is unresolved. The germline V gene has CDR1 SEHNR and CDR2 FQNEAQ (reference sequence). V lost 5 bases to trimming and J lost 7 bases, with 14 bases between them. The CDR3 spans 13 residues. The CDR3 DNA reads TGTGCCAGCAGCCCGGCGCGGGTGTCTGGCTACACCTTC. Translating it yields CASSPARVSGYTF.

V usage is TRBV6-2 or TRBV6-3 and J usage is TRBJ2-2, with a tentative D call TRBD1 (6 bases). Trimming shortened V by 2 bases and J by 5 bases, and 12 bases separated the two germline ends. The CDR3 loop spans 15 amino acids. Germline CDR1 is MNHEY and CDR2 is SVGEGT. The CDR3 here is CASSYRRGLTGELFF. CDR3 DNA sequence: TGTGCCAGCAGTTACCGAAGGGGGTTGACCGGGGAGCTGTTTTTT.

The rearrangement uses TRBV6-2 or TRBV6-3 and TRBJ1-2; unclear D gene. The CDR3 totals 13 residues. Between the trimmed V and J ends, which lost 0 bases and 4 bases, there was a span of 6 bases. The germline gives CDR1 MNHEY, CDR2 SVGEGT. CDR3 DNA sequence: TGTGCCAGCAGTTACTCCGGGCCCTATGGCTACACCTTC. Its translation: CASSYSGPYGYTF.

V gene TRBV6-2 or TRBV6-3 combines with J gene TRBJ2-7; 7 bases match TRBD2. The CDR3 is 15 residues long. CDR1 and CDR2 (germline): MNHEY, SVGEGT. The V segment lost 2 bases and the J segment 3 bases; nucleotides outside the gene matches: 7. The CDR3 loop is CASSYPRLAIYEQYF. DNA of the CDR3: TGTGCCAGCAGTTACCCTCGACTAGCTATCTACGAGCAGTACTTC.

This chain connects TRBV15 to TRBJ2-7, with a possible D match to TRBD1 (5 bases). The CDR3 covers 14 residues. Germline loops: CDR1 LNHNV, CDR2 YYDKDF (reference sequence). V was trimmed by 3 bases and J by 0 bases, leaving 9 bases between them. CDR3 sequence reads: CATSRFDSSYEQYF. The CDR3 DNA is TGTGCCACCAGCAGGTTTGACAGCTCCTACGAGCAGTACTTC.

To note about this clone: At one end, the junction sequence differs from germline, possibly due to a read error. The J gene is TRBJ2-1, the V gene TRBV7-9, with D tentatively TRBD1 or TRBD2 (5 bases each). CDR3 length: 14 amino acids. Germline V gene sequence: CDR1 SEHNR, CDR2 FQNEAQ (reference sequence). Here the CDR3 DNA reads TGTGCCAGCAGCCTCGCAGTCAGTGGGACCGCCCCCGTCTTC. Translation gives CASSLAVSGTAPVF.

This rearrangement joins TRBV5-1 to TRBJ1-6; D is possibly TRBD1 (5 bases). CDR1 and CDR2 from the germline V gene are SGHRS and YFSETQ. The CDR3 runs 15 residues. Trimming took off 0 bases at V and 9 bases at J, with 13 bases between the two ends. The CDR3 protein is CASSLADLRGSPLHF. CDR3 bases: TGCGCCAGCAGCTTGGCAGACCTTAGGGGTTCACCCCTCCACTTT.

This chain uses TRBV15 with TRBJ2-1; TRBD2 is a possible D gene (5 bases). The CDR3 runs 14 residues. In germline, CDR1 is LNHNV, CDR2 YYDKDF (reference sequence). Trimming left V 3 bases short and J 5 bases short, with 11 bases between. CDR3 coding DNA: TGTGCCACCAGCAGCGGGGTCGGAGACAATGAGCAGTTCTTC. It is translated as CATSSGVGDNEQFF.

This chain joins TRBV28 and TRBJ2-7; TRBD1 matches 9 bases. The CDR3 extends over 14 amino acids. V lost 6 bases to trimming and J lost 5 bases; unmatched junction nucleotides: 8. From germline, CDR1 is MDHEN and CDR2 SYDVKM. CDR3: CASSRTGGMDEQYF. As DNA, the CDR3 is TGTGCCAGCAGCCGCACAGGGGGCATGGACGAGCAGTACTTC.

This chain uses TRBV3-1 (or the pseudogene TRBV3-2) with TRBJ2-7; possible D gene TRBD2, 6 bases. V dropped 1 base and J dropped 0 bases, with 22 bases sitting between them. From germline, CDR1 is LGHDT and CDR2 YNNKEL (reference sequence). This CDR3 is 19 amino acids long. The CDR3 loop is CASSQAGETRRDSSYEQYF. The CDR3 DNA reads as TGTGCCAGCAGCCAAGCGGGGGAAACCAGGAGAGATAGCTCCTACGAGCAGTACTTC.

The chain links TRBV5-5 to TRBJ1-2; D is uncertain. The CDR3 length is 15 residues. Germline CDR1 reads SGHKS; CDR2 reads YYEKEE (reference sequence). The V and J ends lost 4 bases and 7 bases respectively, with 20 bases between them. The CDR3 bases are TGTGCCAGCAGCCCCGAGGACCATAATCCAGGTGGCTACACCTTC. This codes for CASSPEDHNPGGYTF.

The chain carries TRBV19 and TRBJ2-2; 9 nucleotides align to TRBD2. The V segment lost 7 bases and the J segment 3 bases; nucleotides outside the gene matches: 9. The CDR3 totals 16 residues. From germline, CDR1 is LNHDA and CDR2 SQIVND (reference sequence). DNA of the CDR3: TGTGCCAGTACACCTGCGGGGGGGGTGTACACCGGGGAGCTGTTTTTT. Its translation: CASTPAGGVYTGELFF.

V gene TRBV6-2 or TRBV6-3 combines with J gene TRBJ2-1, with 10 nucleotides matching TRBD2. Germline CDR1 reads MNHEY; CDR2 reads SVGEGT. V lost 5 bases to trimming and J lost 4 bases; unmatched junction nucleotides: 11. The CDR3 loop spans 17 amino acids. The CDR3 region is CASSRWSSGGLYNEQFF. The CDR3 bases are TGTGCCAGCAGTCGGTGGAGTAGCGGGGGGCTATACAATGAGCAGTTCTTC.